This T cell receptor beta chain was sequenced in a study of PD-L1 blockade in urothelial cancer. Across the study: Male patients with bladder-origin urothelial cancer numbered about nine tenths of the roughly 30. Analyses used blood from 3 weeks (second dose) and 6 weeks after treatment start.

The repertoire was sequenced with immunoSEQ multiplex PCR; TCRdb's copy has only in-frame clones and lacks some. The sample holds tens of thousands of clones; around 84% are singletons and the top ten take less than 2%. There are 14 residues in the CDR3. The V segment lost 5 bases and the J segment 0 bases; nucleotides outside the gene matches: 4. CDR1 and CDR2 (germline): SGHNT, YYREEE (reference sequence). The receptor was isolated from a man in his fifties or sixties with urothelial cancer. The sample was PBMCs, taken around atezolizumab (anti-PD-L1) treatment. The chain has TRBV5-4 and TRBJ1-1; 7 bases map to TRBD1. The CDR3 DNA reads TGTGCCAGCAGACCGGGACAGATGAACACTGAAGCTTTCTTT. Amino acid sequence: CASRPGQMNTEAFF.